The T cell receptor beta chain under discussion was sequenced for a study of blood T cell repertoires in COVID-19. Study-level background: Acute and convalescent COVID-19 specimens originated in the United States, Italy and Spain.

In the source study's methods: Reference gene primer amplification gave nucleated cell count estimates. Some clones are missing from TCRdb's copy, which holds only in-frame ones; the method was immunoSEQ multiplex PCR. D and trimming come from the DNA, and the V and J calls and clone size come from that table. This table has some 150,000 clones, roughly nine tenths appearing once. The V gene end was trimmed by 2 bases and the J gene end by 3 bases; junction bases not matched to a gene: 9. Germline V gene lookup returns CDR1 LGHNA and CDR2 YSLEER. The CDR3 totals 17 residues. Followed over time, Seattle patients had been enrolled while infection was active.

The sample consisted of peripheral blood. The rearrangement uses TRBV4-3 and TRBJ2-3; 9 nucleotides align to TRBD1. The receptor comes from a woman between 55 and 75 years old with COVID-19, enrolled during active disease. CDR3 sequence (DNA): TGCGCCAGCAGCCAATTCCCTCCGGGACAGGGTACAGATACGCAGTATTTT. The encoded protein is CASSQFPPGQGTDTQYF.